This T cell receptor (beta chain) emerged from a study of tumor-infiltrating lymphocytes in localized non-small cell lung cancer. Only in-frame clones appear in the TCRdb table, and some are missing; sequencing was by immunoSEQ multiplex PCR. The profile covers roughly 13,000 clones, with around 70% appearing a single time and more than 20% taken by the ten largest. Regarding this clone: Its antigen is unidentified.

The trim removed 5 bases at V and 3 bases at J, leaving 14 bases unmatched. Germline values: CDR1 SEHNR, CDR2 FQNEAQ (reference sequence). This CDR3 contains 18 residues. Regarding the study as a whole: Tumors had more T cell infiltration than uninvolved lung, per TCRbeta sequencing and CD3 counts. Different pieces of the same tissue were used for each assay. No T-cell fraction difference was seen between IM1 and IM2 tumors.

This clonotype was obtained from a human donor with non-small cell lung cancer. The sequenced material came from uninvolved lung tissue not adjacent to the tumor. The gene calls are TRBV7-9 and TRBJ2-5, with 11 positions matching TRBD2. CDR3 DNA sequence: TGTGCCAGCAGCCCAGCTAGCTTCTCGACTAGCGGGAAAGAGACCCAGTACTTC. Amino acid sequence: CASSPASFSTSGKETQYF.